These 23 T cell receptor beta chains were all obtained from the same sample, sequenced in a study of T cells in Graves' hyperthyroidism and ophthalmopathy. The investigators amplified TCR beta CDR3 regions from RNA transcripts. An initial round of RT-PCR targeting the TCR CDR3 relied on the HTBI primer set. Using its own MiXCR run on the multiplex PCR reads, TCRdb lists one record per CDR3 protein. Of 550,000 to 600,000 distinct CDR3 sequences listed, around 42% are singletons. The sample was peripheral blood or thyroid tissue (not recorded which). Receptors were obtained from an adult woman with Graves' disease, either hyperthyroidism or ophthalmopathy (not recorded which).

The chain has TRBV7-9 and TRBJ1-6, with TRBD1 identical over 7 bases. This CDR3 region has 15 residues. Germline values: CDR1 SEHNR, CDR2 FQNEAQ (reference sequence). The ends lost 5 bases at V and 6 bases at J; junction bases unmatched: 7. CDR3 residues: CASSQTGQSNSPLHF. CDR3 DNA sequence: TGTGCCAGCAGCCAAACGGGACAGAGTAATTCACCCCTCCACTTT. The whole variable domain, filled in from reference TRBV7-9 and TRBJ1-6, reads DTGVSQNPRHKITKRGQNVTFRCDPISEHNRLYWYRQTLGQGPEFLTYFQNEAQLEKSRLLSDRFSAERPKGSFSTLEIQRTEQGDSAMYLCASSQTGQSNSPLHFGNGTRLTVT.

This clonotype has at least ten counts. The CDR3 protein is CASSLAETGSYEQYF. CDR3 nucleotides: TGTGCCAGCAGCTTAGCCGAGACAGGGTCCTACGAGCAGTACTTC. V is TRBV7-2 and J is TRBJ2-7, with 7 bases lining up with TRBD1. The CDR3 has 15 amino acids. V shed 0 bases, J shed 1 base, and the junction held 3 bases outside the gene matches. CDR1 is SGHTA and CDR2 is FQGNSA in the germline V gene.

This clonotype came up a few times. This chain joins TRBV10-3 and TRBJ1-3, with D uncertain. V was cut by 11 bases and J by 0 bases, with 14 bases left in between. This CDR3 is 14 amino acids long. In germline, CDR1 is ENHRY, CDR2 SYGVKD. CDR3 residues: CAASPVNSGNTIYF. The CDR3 DNA follows: TGTGCCGCCTCCCCAGTGAACTCTGGAAACACCATATATTTT.

This clonotype appeared many times. V and J are TRBV28 and TRBJ1-5; D is undetermined. Trimming removed 6 bases at V and 3 bases at J, with 12 bases between. CDR1 is MDHEN, CDR2 SYDVKM, per germline. This CDR3 is built from 14 residues. The CDR3 DNA is TGTGCCAGCAGAACCTTCGACAACAATCAGCCCCAGCATTTT. Residues: CASRTFDNNQPQHF.

The rearrangement links TRBV29-1 to TRBJ1-2; maybe TRBD1 (5 bases). Trimming pared 8 bases from V and 2 bases from J, leaving 12 bases between. CDR3 length equals 12 residues. The germline V gene has CDR1 SQVTM and CDR2 ANQGSEA. The DNA for the CDR3 is TGCAGCTCGGCGGGGCGAAACTATGGCTACACCTTC. Translating it yields CSSAGRNYGYTF.

This clonotype was recorded many times. This sequence joins TRBV5-4 and TRBJ1-3; D gene unclear. The CDR3 runs to 15 residues. From germline, CDR1 is SGHNT and CDR2 YYREEE (reference sequence). V lost 1 base and J lost 0, with 8 bases in between. The chain's CDR3 is CASSLSGLSGNTIYF. The CDR3 DNA is TGTGCCAGCAGCTTGTCCGGCCTCTCTGGAAACACCATATATTTT.

This clonotype was recorded many times. V and J are TRBV5-5 and TRBJ2-2; the D gene is possibly TRBD2 (6 bases). The CDR3 spans 13 residues. Trimming left V 5 bases short and J 6 bases short, with 11 bases between. CDR1 and CDR2 (germline): SGHKS, YYEKEE (reference sequence). This CDR3 is CASSSAGSGELFF. As DNA, the CDR3 is TGTGCCAGCAGTTCCGCGGGGTCCGGGGAGCTGTTTTTT.

V is TRBV19 and J is TRBJ2-6; 9 bases line up with TRBD2. The length of the CDR3 is 16 residues. Germline loops: CDR1 LNHDA, CDR2 SQIVND (reference sequence). Trimming cost V 6 bases and J 3 bases; bases outside gene matches: 6. The CDR3 DNA reads TGTGCCAGTAGCCACGGGACTAGCTTTGGGGCCAACGTCCTGACTTTC. It yields the protein CASSHGTSFGANVLTF. Based on the CDR3 plus reference TRBV19 and TRBJ2-6, the full variable domain is DGGITQSPKYLFRKEGQNVTLSCEQNLNHDAMYWYRQDPGQGLRLIYYSQIVNDFQKGDIAEGYSVSREKKESFPLTVTSAQKNPTAFYLCASSHGTSFGANVLTFGAGSRLTVL.

The sample holds many counts of this clonotype. The J gene is TRBJ1-2, the V gene TRBV5-4; no clear D. The CDR3 covers 14 residues. Per germline, CDR1 SGHNT and CDR2 YYREEE (reference sequence). Trimming removed 0 bases from V and 6 bases from J, with 12 bases in between. The CDR3 sequence: CASSLEVGINGYTF. The CDR3 nucleotides read TGTGCCAGCAGCTTGGAGGTCGGGATAAATGGCTACACCTTC.

The rearrangement uses TRBV20-1 and TRBJ2-1; D is undetermined. V gave up 4 bases and J gave up 9 bases, with 4 bases separating them. CDR3 length equals 9 residues. Germline V gene sequence: CDR1 DFQATT, CDR2 SNEGSKA (reference sequence). The CDR3 here is CSAISEQFF. The CDR3 DNA reads as TGCAGTGCTATAAGTGAGCAGTTCTTC.

This clonotype was recorded at least ten times. The chain carries TRBV2 and TRBJ2-7; TRBD1 agrees at 8 bases. V was clipped by 5 bases and J by 5 bases; unmatched bases: 8. The germline gives CDR1 SNHLY, CDR2 FYNNEI. The CDR3 sequence is 14 residues long. The CDR3 DNA reads as TGTGCCAGCAGTCCTGACAGGGGAAGCGACGAGCAGTACTTC. This codes for CASSPDRGSDEQYF.

The chain has TRBV5-1 and TRBJ1-4; a possible D gene is TRBD1 (5 bases). CDR1 SGHRS and CDR2 YFSETQ come from the germline V gene. The CDR3 sequence is 13 residues long. V lost 4 bases, J lost 8 bases, and 12 bases lay in between. The CDR3 nucleotides are TGCGCCAGCAGCATGGACCCAGGGGAAAAACTGTTTTTT. This sequence encodes CASSMDPGEKLFF.

The genes are TRBV2 and TRBJ1-1, with a tentative D call TRBD1 (5 bases). Looked up from germline, CDR1 is SNHLY and CDR2 is FYNNEI. CDR3 length equals 14 residues. Trimming removed 6 bases from V and 6 bases from J, with 17 bases in between. Here the CDR3 reads CASSLQGTGSEAFF. CDR3 nucleotide sequence: TGTGCCAGCAGCCTACAAGGGACGGGGTCTGAAGCTTTCTTT.

This rearrangement joins TRBV7-2 to TRBJ1-5, with D maybe TRBD1 (5 bases). The CDR3 sequence is 14 residues long. The ends were cut back, 2 bases at V and 9 bases at J, with 14 bases in the middle. Germline assignment: CDR1 SGHTA and CDR2 FQGNSA. CDR3 DNA sequence: TGTGCCAGCAGCTTATCCGGCTCCGGGGGGCCCCAGCATTTT. Its protein is CASSLSGSGGPQHF.

The rearrangement joins TRBV29-1 to TRBJ1-2; possible D gene TRBD1, 5 bases. CDR3 size: 14 residues. V lost 4 bases, J lost 4 bases, and 16 bases lay in between. Germline V gene data show CDR1 as SQVTM and CDR2 as ANQGSEA. CDR3 sequence reads: CSVVTPMDIYGYTF. CDR3 coding DNA: TGCAGCGTTGTGACCCCAATGGACATCTATGGCTACACCTTC.

The CDR3 DNA follows: TGCAGCGTAGCCACGAGGACTAATGAAAAACTGTTTTTT. Translating it yields CSVATRTNEKLFF. This rearrangement joins TRBV29-1 to TRBJ1-4; no reliable D call. Germline loops: CDR1 SQVTM, CDR2 ANQGSEA. V was trimmed by 6 bases and J by 2 bases, leaving 10 bases between them. There are 13 residues in the CDR3.

In this sample, this clonotype turned up many times. The chain is built from TRBV5-4 and TRBJ2-5; D might be TRBD2 (6 bases). The V end lost 4 bases, the J end lost 4 bases, and 17 bases lay between the germline ends. The CDR3 has 15 residues. The germline gives CDR1 SGHNT, CDR2 YYREEE (reference sequence). The DNA for the CDR3 is TGTGCCAGCAGCACAGAGCGGGTGGAAGGAGAGACCCAGTACTTC. Amino acids: CASSTERVEGETQYF.

The chain uses TRBV29-1 and TRBJ2-5; 8 bases map to TRBD2. Germline-derived CDR1 and CDR2 are SQVTM and ANQGSEA. This CDR3 comprises 15 residues. V trimming: 4 bases; J trimming: 3 bases; junction bases outside the gene matches: 10. The CDR3: CSVGAAGGPKETQYF. The CDR3 DNA sequence: TGCAGCGTTGGCGCGGCGGGAGGCCCTAAAGAGACCCAGTACTTC.

Remarks on this clonotype: Relative to the germline gene, one junction end is altered; a read error may explain this. The chain is built from TRBV30 and TRBJ2-5; D might be TRBD2 (6 bases). This CDR3 contains 13 residues. Germline V gene data show CDR1 as GTSNPN and CDR2 as SVGIG (reference sequence). The CDR3 nucleotides are TGTGCCTGGAAGCTTCGGGGGATTGAGACCCGGTACTTC. Translation: CAWKLRGIETRYF.

This clonotype was detected many times. V and J are TRBV20-1 and TRBJ1-1; no clear D gene. CDR3 length: 12 residues. CDR1 and CDR2 from the germline V gene are DFQATT and SNEGSKA (reference sequence). This CDR3 is CTQRGPNTEAFF. Written as DNA, the CDR3 is TGCACCCAGCGAGGGCCGAACACTGAAGCTTTCTTT.

The chain is built from TRBV12-3 or TRBV12-4 and TRBJ2-7; tentative D call: TRBD2 (6 bases). Trimming took 5 bases from V and 5 from J, leaving 22 bases between them. There are 16 residues in the CDR3. The CDR3 coding sequence is TGTGCCAGCAGTGCCTTTCTAGCGCCCCCGGGTAACGAGCAGTACTTC. Translated, it gives CASSAFLAPPGNEQYF.

Here the CDR3 DNA reads TGCAGTGCAAGCGGACAGGGGACCCAGTACTTC. Amino acids: CSASGQGTQYF. This chain uses TRBV20-1 with TRBJ2-5, with 8 positions matching TRBD1. Looked up from germline, CDR1 is DFQATT and CDR2 is SNEGSKA (reference sequence). This CDR3 contains 11 residues. The V and J ends lost 6 bases and 7 bases, in that order; junction bases with no gene match: 4.

In its sample, this clonotype was seen many times. The rearrangement joins TRBV2 to TRBJ2-1; 7 bases map to TRBD2. Germline lookup yields CDR1 SNHLY and CDR2 FYNNEI. CDR3 length: 13 amino acids. J gave up 3 bases and V 7 bases, and 3 bases lay outside the gene matches. In DNA form, the CDR3 reads TGTGCCAGCAAGCTAGCGGTCTACAATGAGCAGTTCTTC. This codes for CASKLAVYNEQFF. The full variable domain, with the rest looked up from reference TRBV2 and TRBJ2-1, is EPEVTQTPSHQVTQMGQEVILRCVPISNHLYFYWYRQILGQKVEFLVSFYNNEISEKSEIFDDQFSVERPDGSNFTLKIRSTKLEDSAMYFCASKLAVYNEQFFGPGTRLTVL.